One and the same sample provided the 20 T cell receptor beta chains below, sequenced in a study of resident and recirculating memory T cells in vitiligo (dated by TCRdb to 2017 to 2018). The library came from the immunoSEQ multiplex PCR assay. This is the immuneACCESS table as TCRdb keeps it, with only in-frame sequences that have V and J called. A part of the clones is gone; compared with another copy, unresolved V genes explain less than half, and the rest is unexplained. Across this sample there are around 70,000 clones, with 80% to 95% seen only once. Of the sample, less than 5.5% falls within the top ten clones. Sample: blood. The origin of the receptors is a male donor with vitiligo.

The J gene is TRBJ1-1, the V gene TRBV19; D ambiguous. CDR1 is LNHDA, CDR2 SQIVND, per germline (reference sequence). The V gene lost 5 bases and the J gene lost 5 bases, with 9 bases spanning the gap. The CDR3 has 12 residues. CDR3 residues: CASSFPGTEAFF. DNA of the CDR3: TGTGCCAGTAGTTTCCCGGGTACTGAAGCTTTCTTT.

This sequence joins TRBV6-1 and TRBJ1-6; D is uncertain. V was cut by 9 bases and J by 7 bases, with 19 bases left in between. The CDR3 is made up of 15 amino acids. The germline gives CDR1 MNHNS, CDR2 SASEGT. In DNA, the CDR3 is TGTGCCAGTCCGCCGAATGGGCGTTGGAATTCACCCCTCCACTTT. It specifies CASPPNGRWNSPLHF.

The rearrangement uses TRBV4-3 and TRBJ1-6, with 8 nucleotides matching TRBD1. Trimming took 4 bases from V and 5 from J; bases not matched to a gene: 4. CDR1 is LGHNA, CDR2 YSLEER, per germline. This CDR3 spans 15 amino acids. The CDR3 region is CASSLTGANNSPLHF. The CDR3 DNA sequence: TGCGCCAGCAGCCTGACAGGGGCGAATAATTCACCCCTCCACTTT.

This clone was detected only once. The chain links TRBV27 to TRBJ1-6; a possible D gene is TRBD1 (5 bases). Trimming took 2 bases from V and 0 from J, leaving 17 bases between them. The CDR3 loop spans 19 amino acids. CDR1 MNHEY and CDR2 SMNVEV come from the germline V gene (reference sequence). The CDR3 sequence: CASSLQGISYRSYNSPLHF. The CDR3 nucleotides read TGTGCCAGCAGTTTACAGGGTATTTCTTATCGCTCCTATAATTCACCCCTCCACTTT.

For the CDR3, the DNA is TGTGCCAGCGCCCCGGGGAGCTCCTACAATGAGCAGTTCTTC. It translates to CASAPGSSYNEQFF. The chain joins TRBV27 to TRBJ2-1; maybe TRBD2 (5 bases). The germline V gene encodes CDR1 MNHEY and CDR2 SMNVEV (reference sequence). The CDR3 has 14 residues. V was cut by 8 bases and J by 0 bases, with 11 bases left in between.

The chain uses TRBV6-6 and TRBJ1-5; D gene unclear. Germline V gene sequence: CDR1 MNHNY, CDR2 SVGAGI (reference sequence). Trimming took off 2 bases at V and 9 bases at J, with 8 bases between the two ends. This CDR3 region has 12 residues. CDR3: CASSYSESPQHF. The CDR3 nucleotides are TGTGCCAGCAGTTACAGTGAGTCGCCCCAGCATTTT.

This chain uses TRBV27 with TRBJ1-1, with TRBD1 identical over 9 bases. The CDR3 length is 14 residues. The junction had 9 bases not matched to a gene; V was cut back by 6 bases and J by 7 bases. The V gene's germline CDR1 is MNHEY and CDR2 SMNVEV (reference sequence). The CDR3 nucleotides are TGTGCCAGCAGCCGGGCCGGGACAGGGTTTGAAGCTTTCTTT. Protein: CASSRAGTGFEAFF.

The V and J genes are TRBV28 and TRBJ2-7; D remains unclear. Per germline, CDR1 MDHEN and CDR2 SYDVKM. V was cut by 5 bases and J by 3 bases, with 8 bases left in between. The CDR3 contains 12 residues. CDR3 coding DNA: TGTGCCAGCAGTGAGCAGGACTACGAGCAGTACTTC. It encodes CASSEQDYEQYF.

The chain carries TRBV6-5 and TRBJ2-3, with a possible D match to TRBD1 (7 bases). In germline, CDR1 is MNHEY, CDR2 SVGAGI. This CDR3 comprises 14 residues. V gave up 6 bases and J gave up 5 bases, with 15 bases separating them. The CDR3 reads CASSSGGLKDTQYF. CDR3 coding DNA: TGTGCCAGCAGCTCAGGGGGGTTGAAAGATACGCAGTATTTT.

The chain couples TRBV28 to TRBJ1-2, with D tentatively TRBD1 (6 bases). The CDR3 totals 14 residues. V was cut by 2 bases and J by 7 bases, with 14 bases left in between. Per germline, CDR1 MDHEN and CDR2 SYDVKM. Here the CDR3 DNA reads TGTGCCAGCAGTTTAGGAGAGGTCAGGGGTGGCTACACCTTC. Translated, it gives CASSLGEVRGGYTF.

This chain uses TRBV18 with TRBJ2-1; 9 bases fit TRBD2. The CDR3 extends over 16 amino acids. V dropped 2 bases and J dropped 3; count of bases not matched to a gene: 5. CDR1 and CDR2 (germline): KGHSH, LQKENI. CDR3 protein: CASSPTGGGGYNEQFF. As DNA, the CDR3 is TGTGCCAGCTCACCAACTGGCGGGGGGGGCTACAATGAGCAGTTCTTC.

This clone was counted between two and nine times. The V and J genes are TRBV9 and TRBJ2-7, with a tentative D call TRBD2 (6 bases). Deletions cut 1 base from V and 2 bases from J, with 13 bases between. Looked up from germline, CDR1 is SGDLS and CDR2 is YYNGEE. The CDR3 covers 15 residues. DNA for the CDR3: TGTGCCAGCAGCGTACTCGCGGGGCCTACCTACGAGCAGTACTTC. Its protein is CASSVLAGPTYEQYF.

This chain joins TRBV5-1 and TRBJ1-1; D is perhaps TRBD1 (6 bases). This CDR3 spans 14 amino acids. V lost 2 bases to trimming and J lost 1 base, with 9 bases between them. Germline lookup yields CDR1 SGHRS and CDR2 YFSETQ. The CDR3: CASSFTTGNTEAFF. The CDR3 DNA reads as TGCGCCAGCAGCTTTACGACAGGGAACACTGAAGCTTTCTTT.

The chain employs TRBV18 and TRBJ2-3; 10 bases line up with TRBD2. CDR3 size: 17 residues. The germline V gene has CDR1 KGHSH and CDR2 LQKENI. The J segment lost 3 bases and the V segment lost 3 bases, leaving 9 bases of the junction unmatched. The CDR3 DNA is TGTGCCAGCTCACCCTCGAGCGGGGGGGCCGGTACAGATACGCAGTATTTT. Translating gives CASSPSSGGAGTDTQYF.

The chain has TRBV5-1 and TRBJ1-1, with 10 bases matching TRBD1. The CDR3 sequence is 16 residues long. The V gene end was trimmed by 4 bases and the J gene end by 0 bases; junction bases not matched to a gene: 6. Germline lookup yields CDR1 SGHRS and CDR2 YFSETQ. CDR3 region: CASSPGTGEMNTEAFF. CDR3 DNA sequence: TGCGCCAGCAGCCCCGGGACAGGGGAAATGAACACTGAAGCTTTCTTT.

This rearrangement joins TRBV4-3 to TRBJ2-7, with 7 nucleotides matching TRBD1. The CDR3 contains 16 residues. The trim removed 0 bases at V and 2 bases at J, leaving 7 bases unmatched. CDR1 and CDR2 from the germline V gene are LGHNA and YSLEER. The CDR3 sequence is CASSQDSDQGAYEQYF. CDR3 DNA: TGCGCCAGCAGCCAAGATTCGGACCAGGGGGCCTACGAGCAGTACTTC.

This chain connects TRBV5-4 to TRBJ2-7; D might be TRBD1 (5 bases). This CDR3 contains 12 residues. V lost 4 bases, J lost 6 bases, and 11 bases lay in between. Germline V lookup: CDR1 SGHNT, CDR2 YYREEE (reference sequence). CDR3 in amino acids: CASSLREREQYF. The CDR3 coding sequence is TGTGCCAGCAGCCTCAGGGAACGCGAGCAGTACTTC.

The chain couples TRBV19 to TRBJ2-5, with 12 nucleotides matching TRBD1. Germline trimming cut 6 bases from V and 2 bases from J; bases unmatched to any gene: 22. Germline assignment: CDR1 LNHDA and CDR2 SQIVND (reference sequence). The CDR3 is 21 residues long. The CDR3 loop reads CASRPRRYPKGQGAGQETQYF. In DNA form, the CDR3 reads TGTGCCAGTAGACCGCGAAGATACCCAAAGGGACAGGGGGCAGGACAAGAGACCCAGTACTTC.

Written as DNA, the CDR3 is TGCGCCAGCAGCCCGGGACAACCTGGTAAAAACGGGGAGCTGTTTTTT. It codes for CASSPGQPGKNGELFF. This sequence joins TRBV5-1 and TRBJ2-2; maybe TRBD1 (6 bases). This CDR3 is 16 amino acids long. V was trimmed by 4 bases and J by 7 bases, leaving 20 bases between them. Per germline, CDR1 SGHRS and CDR2 YFSETQ.

V is TRBV12-5 and J is TRBJ2-2; possibly TRBD1 for D (5 bases). The germline CDR1 and CDR2 sequences are LGHNT and FRNRAP. This CDR3 is 14 amino acids long. Trimming removed 4 bases from V and 2 bases from J, with 8 bases in between. CDR3 amino acids: CASGSQGNTGELFF. The CDR3 bases are TGTGCTAGTGGTTCCCAGGGAAACACCGGGGAGCTGTTTTTT. Full variable domain (rest looked up from reference TRBV12-5 and TRBJ2-2): DARVTQTPRHKVTEMGQEVTMRCQPILGHNTVFWYRQTMMQGLELLAYFRNRAPLDDSGMPKDRFSAEMPDATLATLKIQPSEPRDSAVYFCASGSQGNTGELFFGEGSRLTVL.